This TCR beta chain appears in the sequencing data of a study of T-cell memory formation after mild COVID-19. Germline V gene data show CDR1 as MNHEY and CDR2 as SVGAGI. The J segment lost 8 bases and the V segment lost 6 bases, leaving 4 bases of the junction unmatched. The CDR3 consists of 14 residues. MiXCR, applied by TCRdb to the 5' RACE reads, yields one record per CDR3 protein. The sample yields 550,000 to 600,000 distinct CDR3 sequences, 17% seen once. Sequencing was carried out using PBMCs or a T cell subset sorted from them (not recorded which). The origin of this receptor is an adult woman who had mild COVID-19 (a few samples of this study predate the infection). Cell type and time point are not known. The chain uses TRBV6-5 and TRBJ1-6, with 10 nucleotides matching TRBD1. Written as DNA, the CDR3 is TGTGCCAGCAGGGCGGACAGGGGGGATTCACCCCTCCACTTT. Its protein product is CASRADRGDSPLHF.